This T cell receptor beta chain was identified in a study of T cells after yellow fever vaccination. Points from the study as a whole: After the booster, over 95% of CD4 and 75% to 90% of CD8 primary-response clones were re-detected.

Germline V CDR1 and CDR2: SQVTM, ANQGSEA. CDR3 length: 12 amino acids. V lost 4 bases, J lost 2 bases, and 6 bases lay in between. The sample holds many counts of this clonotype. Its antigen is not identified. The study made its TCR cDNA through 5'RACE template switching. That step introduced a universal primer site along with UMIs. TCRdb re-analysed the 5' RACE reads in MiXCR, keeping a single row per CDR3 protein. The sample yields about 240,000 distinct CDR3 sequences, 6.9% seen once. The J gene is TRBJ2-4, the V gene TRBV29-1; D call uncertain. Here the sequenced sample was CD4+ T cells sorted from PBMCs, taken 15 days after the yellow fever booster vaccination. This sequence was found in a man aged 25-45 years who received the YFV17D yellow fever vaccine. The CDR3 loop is CSVGWPKNIQYF. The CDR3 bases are TGCAGCGTTGGGTGGCCCAAAAACATTCAGTACTTC.